This passage covers 25 T cell receptor beta chains from one sample sequenced in a study of neoadjuvant anti-PD-1 for oral cavity cancer. Sequencing used immunoSEQ multiplex PCR; TCRdb keeps in-frame clones, though not all of them. The table records about 61,000 clones, roughly 80% of them present only once. The sequencing used PBMCs, collected before nivolumab (anti-PD-1) treatment. The receptors come from a person aged 40 to 85 with oral cavity squamous cell carcinoma.

The V and J genes are TRBV5-1 and TRBJ2-5, with D possibly TRBD2 on 5 matching bases. The end of the DNA aligns better with TRBJ2-7, so the J call may be wrong. Looked up from germline, CDR1 is SGHRS and CDR2 is YFSETQ. This CDR3 has 12 amino acids. The CDR3 DNA is TGCGCCAGCAGCTTGACCGGGGACGAGCAGTACTTC. It translates to CASSLTGDEQYF.

This clone was seen once. V is TRBV2 and J is TRBJ2-7; 12 nucleotides align to TRBD1. This CDR3 region has 14 residues. Germline loops: CDR1 SNHLY, CDR2 FYNNEI. V shed 2 bases and J 6 bases; nucleotides not matched to a gene: 2. The CDR3, as DNA: TGTGCCAGCAGTGAATGGGACAGGGGGCCCGAGCAGTACTTC. It translates to CASSEWDRGPEQYF.

V gene TRBV7-8 combines with J gene TRBJ1-1, with 7 bases fitting TRBD1. The CDR3 is 17 residues long. Germline CDR1 SGHVS, CDR2 FQNEAQ. V shed 1 base, J shed 6 bases, and the junction held 14 bases outside the gene matches. The CDR3 DNA follows: TGTGCCAGCAGCTTAGTACCTTCCCAGGGGGATGGTTCTGAAGCTTTCTTT. It encodes CASSLVPSQGDGSEAFF.

J is TRBJ2-6 and V is TRBV7-9; D perhaps matches TRBD2 (6 bases). The V and J ends lost 3 bases and 0 bases respectively, with 15 bases between them. Germline V lookup: CDR1 SEHNR, CDR2 FQNEAQ (reference sequence). This CDR3 contains 18 residues. The CDR3 coding sequence is TGTGCCAGCAGCTTTTCCGGGACTTCCTACTCTGGGGCCAACGTCCTGACTTTC. It is translated as CASSFSGTSYSGANVLTF.

The V gene is TRBV14, the J gene TRBJ2-7, with D perhaps TRBD1 (6 bases). The CDR3 is made up of 13 amino acids. CDR1 is SGHDN, CDR2 FVKESK, per germline. Trimming stripped 5 bases from V and 9 bases from J, with 17 bases between. The CDR3 spells CASSSGSTGWQYF. The CDR3 DNA reads TGTGCCAGCAGCTCCGGGTCCACAGGGTGGCAGTACTTC.

The chain has TRBV6-1 and TRBJ2-5, with TRBD1 matching 10 bases. CDR1 is MNHNS and CDR2 is SASEGT in the germline V gene. This CDR3 has 15 residues. J lost 4 bases, V lost 5 bases, and 7 bases had no gene match. The CDR3 loop is CASSFRQGAGETQYF. DNA for the CDR3: TGTGCCAGCAGTTTCAGACAGGGGGCTGGAGAGACCCAGTACTTC.

The chain uses TRBV28 and TRBJ2-1, with unresolved D. V was shortened by 2 bases and J by 3 bases, with 8 bases between the two germline ends. CDR3 length equals 14 residues. Germline V gene lookup returns CDR1 MDHEN and CDR2 SYDVKM. The chain's CDR3 is CASSLPHDYNEQFF. CDR3 sequence (DNA): TGTGCCAGCAGTTTACCTCACGACTACAATGAGCAGTTCTTC.

The chain joins TRBV15 to TRBJ2-4; 14 bases agree with TRBD2. V shed 3 bases and J 1 base; nucleotides not matched to a gene: 5. From germline, CDR1 is LNHNV and CDR2 YYDKDF (reference sequence). The CDR3 contains 18 residues. CDR3 DNA: TGTGCCACCAGCAGTAGACTAGCGGGAGGGAAGGCCAAAAACATTCAGTACTTC. Residues: CATSSRLAGGKAKNIQYF.

The chain uses TRBV27 and TRBJ2-1; D is possibly TRBD1 (5 bases). V lost 2 bases, J lost 7 bases, and 9 bases lay in between. The CDR3 is 13 residues long. Germline V gene sequence: CDR1 MNHEY, CDR2 SMNVEV (reference sequence). CDR3 DNA sequence: TGTGCCAGCAGTTTAGGCAGGGTAAATGAGCAGTTCTTC. This translates into CASSLGRVNEQFF.

The CDR3: CASSFSGGEAHEQYF. The DNA for the CDR3 is TGTGCCAGCAGCTTTTCTGGCGGGGAGGCCCACGAGCAGTACTTC. V is TRBV11-2 and J is TRBJ2-7; possibly TRBD2 for D (6 bases). The germline gives CDR1 SGHAT, CDR2 FQNNGV. V was clipped by 3 bases and J by 5 bases, with 17 bases between them. The CDR3 covers 15 residues.

The chain joins TRBV30 to TRBJ2-1; 16 bases agree with TRBD2. CDR3 length: 21 amino acids. Per the germline V gene, CDR1 is GTSNPN and CDR2 is SVGIG (reference sequence). J was trimmed by 7 bases and V by 0 bases; bases with no gene match: 18. The CDR3 nucleotides are TGTGCCTGGAGTGTATTTGTGCGGGCCGGGACTAGCGGGAGGGCAGGGAATGAGCAGTTCTTC. Translated, it gives CAWSVFVRAGTSGRAGNEQFF.

V gene TRBV6-5 combines with J gene TRBJ2-7; a possible D gene is TRBD2 (5 bases). The CDR3 runs 13 residues. From germline, CDR1 is MNHEY and CDR2 SVGAGI. Trimming took 6 bases from V and 2 from J, leaving 11 bases between them. The CDR3: CASRRSGTYEQYF. CDR3 in DNA: TGTGCCAGCAGGCGGAGCGGAACCTACGAGCAGTACTTC.

The chain joins TRBV7-9 to TRBJ1-1; D is ambiguous. The CDR3 covers 15 residues. V was trimmed by 0 bases and J by 2 bases, leaving 10 bases between them. The germline V gene encodes CDR1 SEHNR and CDR2 FQNEAQ (reference sequence). In DNA form, the CDR3 reads TGTGCCAGCAGCTTAGCACGGACCGCCAACACTGAAGCTTTCTTT. As protein: CASSLARTANTEAFF.

The J gene is TRBJ2-1, the V gene TRBV29-1, with 7 nucleotides matching TRBD2. The J segment lost 8 bases and the V segment lost 7 bases, leaving 11 bases of the junction unmatched. The CDR3 runs 13 residues. Germline values: CDR1 SQVTM, CDR2 ANQGSEA. The CDR3 nucleotides are TGCAGCGCCCACGGCGGGAGTTCATATGAGCAGTTCTTC. As protein: CSAHGGSSYEQFF.

The rearrangement links TRBV28 to TRBJ1-2; 9 positions agree with TRBD1. This CDR3 spans 14 amino acids. The germline V gene encodes CDR1 MDHEN and CDR2 SYDVKM. The ends lost 9 bases at V and 2 bases at J; junction bases unmatched: 7. The CDR3 DNA reads as TGTGCCAGTAGAACCGGGACAGGGAACTATGGCTACACCTTC. Encoded protein: CASRTGTGNYGYTF.

The rearrangement uses TRBV7-8 and TRBJ2-7; the match to TRBD2 covers 11 bases. The CDR3 has 16 residues. Germline lookup yields CDR1 SGHVS and CDR2 FQNEAQ. The V segment lost 5 bases and the J segment 4 bases; nucleotides outside the gene matches: 10. CDR3 amino acids: CASSPSSIAGGYEQYF. DNA for the CDR3: TGTGCCAGCAGCCCTTCGTCGATAGCGGGGGGGTACGAGCAGTACTTC.

The J gene is TRBJ1-1, the V gene TRBV2; possible D gene TRBD1, 6 bases. The CDR3 contains 13 residues. Germline V CDR1 and CDR2: SNHLY, FYNNEI. V was shortened by 6 bases and J by 4 bases, with 12 bases between the two germline ends. The CDR3 DNA is TGTGCCAGCAGGGGGGCGCCGGGCACTGAAGCTTTCTTT. Translated: CASRGAPGTEAFF.

The chain recombines TRBV6-5 with TRBJ1-2, with 8 positions matching TRBD1. This CDR3 spans 16 amino acids. J was trimmed by 3 bases and V by 4 bases; bases with no gene match: 10. The V gene's germline CDR1 is MNHEY and CDR2 SVGAGI. As DNA, the CDR3 is TGTGCCAGCAGTTTAGACCGGGACAGGCCCGACTATGGCTACACCTTC. Translation gives CASSLDRDRPDYGYTF.

This chain uses TRBV6-6 with TRBJ1-1; TRBD1 is a possible D gene (6 bases). Germline CDR1 is MNHNY and CDR2 is SVGAGI (reference sequence). The CDR3 runs 15 residues. Trimming took off 5 bases at V and 0 bases at J, with 13 bases between the two ends. In DNA form, the CDR3 reads TGTGCCAGCAGTGGGTCCGGGGGCATGAACACTGAAGCTTTCTTT. Translation: CASSGSGGMNTEAFF.

This chain uses TRBV19 with TRBJ2-7, with TRBD1 identical over 9 bases. The V gene end was trimmed by 6 bases and the J gene end by 5 bases; junction bases not matched to a gene: 17. Germline V gene data show CDR1 as LNHDA and CDR2 as SQIVND (reference sequence). The CDR3 length is 17 residues. CDR3 in amino acids: CASRPGQGVFDLDEQYF. The CDR3 bases are TGTGCCAGTAGGCCGGGACAGGGAGTTTTTGACTTGGACGAGCAGTACTTC.

As concerns this clone: Relative to the germline gene, one junction end is altered; a read error may explain this. The CDR3, as DNA: TGTGCCAGCAGCTTAGCGCCGGGACTCTCTTTT. Protein product: CASSLAPGLSF. The chain is built from TRBV7-2 and TRBJ2-3; tentative D call: TRBD2 (6 bases). Germline CDR1 SGHTA, CDR2 FQGNSA. The CDR3 is 11 residues long.

The chain is built from TRBV5-4 and TRBJ1-5, with D tentatively TRBD1 (5 bases). CDR3 length: 18 residues. CDR1 and CDR2 from the germline V gene are SGHNT and YYREEE (reference sequence). With 1 base removed from V and 0 bases from J, the gap between germline ends came to 17 bases. The CDR3 loop is CASSLPGTETHSNQPQHF. CDR3 nucleotides: TGTGCCAGCAGCTTGCCCGGGACGGAAACCCATAGCAATCAGCCCCAGCATTTT.

This chain's CDR3 is CASSEVGGGSYEQYF. The CDR3 DNA is TGTGCCAGCAGTGAAGTCGGGGGAGGGAGCTACGAGCAGTACTTC. The chain combines TRBV6-1 with TRBJ2-7, with 7 bases aligning to TRBD2. Germline V gene lookup returns CDR1 MNHNS and CDR2 SASEGT. V lost 1 base, J lost 3 bases, and 6 bases stayed unmatched. The length of the CDR3 is 15 residues.

A remark on this clone: Other DNA sequences in the sample encode the same CDR3. The rearrangement uses TRBV4-2 and TRBJ2-7; 12 bases line up with TRBD2. Germline trimming cut 4 bases from V and 0 bases from J; bases unmatched to any gene: 4. The CDR3 extends over 16 amino acids. CDR1 is LGHNA, CDR2 YNFKEQ, per germline. CDR3 protein: CASSPSTSGGSYEQYF. The CDR3 region has the DNA TGTGCCAGCAGCCCTTCGACTAGCGGGGGCTCCTACGAGCAGTACTTC.

In this sample, this clone turned up many times. The rearrangement uses TRBV10-2 and TRBJ1-5; TRBD1 is a possible D gene (5 bases). Germline CDR1 reads WSHSY; CDR2 reads SAAADI. The CDR3 length is 12 residues. V lost 2 bases to trimming and J lost 7 bases, with 6 bases between them. The CDR3 region is CASSEKGQPQHF. The DNA of the CDR3 is TGCGCCAGCAGTGAGAAGGGGCAGCCCCAGCATTTT.